This T cell receptor (beta chain) was found in a study of type 1 and type 2 diabetes patients (dated by TCRdb to about 2016). A note on the overall study: About nine type 1 diabetes patients, a few type 2 diabetes patients and roughly 6 nondiabetic controls, all recruited in China, made up the cohort. Across the study, CD4+ and CD8+ T cells were positively selected from PBMCs by means of CD4 or CD8 MicroBeads on MACS columns. A total of approximately 20,000,000 paired-end reads was generated across the whole study. TCRbeta repertoires were profiled by high-throughput sequencing in the study to compare type 1 diabetes, type 2 diabetes and nondiabetic individuals. Type 2 diabetes patients served as a disease comparison group for the type 1 diabetes patients. V gene usage was similar between roughly 19-cycle and roughly 25-cycle amplification, suggesting similar primer efficiencies and random PCR bias. The TCRbeta libraries underwent paired-end sequencing on Illumina HiSeq 2000 or MiSeq instruments. The paper's findings and limits, for the study overall: Since just a limited number of T2D and control samples were sequenced, some T1D-only HECs might also appear in more T2D or control samples. Study groups were not matched for age and gender, which possibly biased interpretation. Type 2 diabetes and control samples had highly correlated V and J gene usage patterns, with the correlation between samples averaging roughly 0.97. Type 2 diabetes patients had few highly-expanded CD4+ clones, median one, accounting for a median roughly 4% of reads. In both CD4+ and CD8+ T cells, type 2 diabetes repertoires were highly diverse and significantly more diverse than type 1 diabetes repertoires.

Instrument on record: Illumina MiSeq. Genomic DNA from sorted T cell subsets served as template for TCRbeta CDR3 amplification. The TCRbeta CDR3 region was amplified by multiplex PCR with 30 forward and 13 reverse primers. AMPure XP beads were used to purify the PCR products, after which a second roughly 27-cycle PCR added indices and adaptors. Before sequencing, libraries were gel-purified with the QIAquick Gel Extraction Kit. On the study's bioinformatics: Paired-end reads were merged using FLASH and were aligned with IgBLAST to IMGT V, D and J germline references. Reads with below 70% alignment identity to germline references were discarded, leaving 11,114,426 reads study-wide. Following IMGT definitions, CDR3 boundaries, reading frame and productivity were assigned. A highly-expanded clone was defined as any clone making up 1% or more of reads, and normalized Shannon entropy served as the measure of diversity. Group differences in Shannon entropy were tested with unpaired two-tailed t-tests. TCRdb handled the public reads itself, with Q25 trimming in fastp and clone calling in MiXCR, and kept productive beta chains. All rows with the same CDR3 protein become a single entry with the most common DNA and genes. TCRdb assigned the V and J calls; the authors' analysis was not used. The table for this sample lists about 270,000 distinct CDR3 sequences; more than 45% of them were counted only once. The ten largest clones take up roughly 15% of the sample.

Every diabetic patient fulfilled standard classification criteria for type 1 or type 2 diabetes, and glucose and C-peptide were evaluated using WHO-recommended methods. Donors with other autoimmune diseases or infections within the previous four weeks were excluded. Approximately 9.8 milliliters of peripheral blood were drawn from each participant. PBMCs were isolated with LymphoPrep density separation. With regard to this clonotype: Its antigen specificity is not known. The input lacks base qualities; no much larger clone sits a single base away.

The CDR3 holds 16 amino acids from the cysteine to the phenylalanine. The CDR3 DNA has 48 bases and is translated from base 1. The germline V gene provides CDR1 MNHEY and CDR2 SVGAGI. From V the trimming removes 6 bases and from J it removes 5 bases, while the gene matches leave 10 bases of the junction unaccounted for. This chain joins TRBV6-5 to TRBJ2-5, and TRBD2 matches 12 of the central bases. Sequencing was done on a sample of peripheral blood mononuclear cells (PBMCs). This receptor was identified in a man aged 18 to 30 with type 2 diabetes. The DNA sequence is as follows: TGTGCCAGCAGGCCGACTAGCGGGAGTTTATGGGAGACCCAGTACTTC. Protein translation: CASRPTSGSLWETQYF.